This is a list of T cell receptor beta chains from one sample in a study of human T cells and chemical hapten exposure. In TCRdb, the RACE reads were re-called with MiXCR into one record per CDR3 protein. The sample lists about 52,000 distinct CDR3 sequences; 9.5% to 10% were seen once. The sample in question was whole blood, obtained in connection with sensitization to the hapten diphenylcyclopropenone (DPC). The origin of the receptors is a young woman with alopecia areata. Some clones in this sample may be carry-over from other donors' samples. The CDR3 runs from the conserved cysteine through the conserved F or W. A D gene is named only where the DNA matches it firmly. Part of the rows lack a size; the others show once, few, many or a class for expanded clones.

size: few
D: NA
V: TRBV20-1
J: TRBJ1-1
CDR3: CSARSHGGRGAFF

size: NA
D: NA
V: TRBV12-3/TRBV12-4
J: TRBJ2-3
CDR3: CASSKRQGGSTDTQYF

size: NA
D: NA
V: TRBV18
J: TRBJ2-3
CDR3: CASSPDYLSTDTQYF

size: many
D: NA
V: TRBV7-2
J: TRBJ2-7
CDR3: CASSRLGVEQYF

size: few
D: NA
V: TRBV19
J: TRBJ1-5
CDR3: CASSIRRDENQPQHF

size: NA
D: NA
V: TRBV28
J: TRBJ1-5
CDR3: CASRDWDSNQPQHF

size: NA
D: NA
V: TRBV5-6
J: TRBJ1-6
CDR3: CASSLDTKWGNSPLHF

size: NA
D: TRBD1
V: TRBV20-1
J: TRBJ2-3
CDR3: CSALDRARDTQYF

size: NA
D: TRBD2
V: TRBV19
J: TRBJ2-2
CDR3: CASSNPLAGVNTGELFF

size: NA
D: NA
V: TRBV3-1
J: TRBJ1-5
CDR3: CASSQGRGSNQPQHF

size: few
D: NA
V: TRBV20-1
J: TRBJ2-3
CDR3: CSARETGMGLDTQYF

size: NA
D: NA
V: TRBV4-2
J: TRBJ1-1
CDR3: CASSQDRVEAFF

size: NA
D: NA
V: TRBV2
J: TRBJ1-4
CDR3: CASSVQQGANEKLFF

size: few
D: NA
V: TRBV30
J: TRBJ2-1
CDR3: CAWRLREASSYNEQFF

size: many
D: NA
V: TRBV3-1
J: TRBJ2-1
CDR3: CASSQDQSGQFF

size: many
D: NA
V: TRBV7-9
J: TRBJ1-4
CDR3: CASSPVIRPNEKLFF

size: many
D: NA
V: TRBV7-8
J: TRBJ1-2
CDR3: CASSYGGMENYGYTF

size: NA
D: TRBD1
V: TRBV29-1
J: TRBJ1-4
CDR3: CSANRGFNEKLFF